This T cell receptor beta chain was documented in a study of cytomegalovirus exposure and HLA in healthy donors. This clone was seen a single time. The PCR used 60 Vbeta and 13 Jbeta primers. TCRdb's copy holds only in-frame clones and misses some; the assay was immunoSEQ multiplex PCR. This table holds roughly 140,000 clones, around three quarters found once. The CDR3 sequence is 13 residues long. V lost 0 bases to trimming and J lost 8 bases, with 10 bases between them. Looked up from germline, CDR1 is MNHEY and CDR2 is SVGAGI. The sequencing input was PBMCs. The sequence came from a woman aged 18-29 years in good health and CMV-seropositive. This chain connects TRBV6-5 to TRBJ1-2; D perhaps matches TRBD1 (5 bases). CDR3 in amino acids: CASSYSKGIGYTF. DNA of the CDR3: TGTGCCAGCAGTTACTCGAAGGGGATCGGCTACACCTTC.